Shown below are 32 T cell receptor beta chains from a single sample sequenced in a study of CD8 T cells in Susac syndrome. RNA totalling roughly 0.45 to 1 ug underwent reverse transcription with random hexamers. Using its own MiXCR run on the immunoSEQ multiplex PCR reads, TCRdb lists one record per CDR3 protein. The table records 300,000 or so distinct CDR3 sequences, roughly 94% of them present only once. The source material was CD4+ T cells from PBMCs. These receptors were collected from a human donor with multiple sclerosis.

V and J are TRBV5-8 and TRBJ2-4; TRBD1 aligns across 8 bases. CDR1 is SGHTS, CDR2 YDEGEE, per germline. The CDR3 loop spans 11 amino acids. With 4 bases clipped from V and 13 bases from J, the junction kept 4 bases outside the gene matches. The CDR3, as DNA: TGTGCCAGCAGCGGAAGGACAGGGCAGTACTTC. It yields the protein CASSGRTGQYF.

This CDR3 reads CASSVEQGTDTQYF. Here the CDR3 DNA reads TGTGCCAGCAGCGTGGAACAGGGCACAGATACGCAGTATTTT. V gene TRBV9 combines with J gene TRBJ2-3; the D gene is possibly TRBD1 (5 bases). The V gene's germline CDR1 is SGDLS and CDR2 YYNGEE. Deletions cut 2 bases from V and 1 base from J, with 8 bases between. The CDR3 consists of 14 residues.

The chain combines TRBV4-1 with TRBJ2-7; a possible D gene is TRBD1 (5 bases). V dropped 4 bases and J dropped 6 bases, with 13 bases sitting between them. This CDR3 contains 13 residues. Germline values: CDR1 MGHRA, CDR2 YSYEKL. This chain's CDR3 is CASSRGQGVEQYF. The CDR3 DNA reads TGCGCCAGCAGCCGTGGGCAGGGCGTCGAGCAGTACTTC.

This clonotype was seen only once. This chain joins TRBV11-2 and TRBJ2-7; TRBD1 is a possible D gene (6 bases). The CDR3 length is 14 residues. Germline V gene sequence: CDR1 SGHAT, CDR2 FQNNGV. Trimming removed 0 bases at V and 3 bases at J, with 9 bases between. The CDR3 loop reads CASSLDTGNYEQYF. The CDR3 DNA follows: TGTGCCAGCAGCTTAGACACAGGGAACTACGAGCAGTACTTC. The entire variable domain, with the rest obtained from reference TRBV11-2 and TRBJ2-7, is as follows: EAGVAQSPRYKIIEKRQSVAFWCNPISGHATLYWYQQILGQGPKLLIQFQNNGVVDDSQLPKDRFSAERLKGVDSTLKIQPAKLEDSAVYLCASSLDTGNYEQYFGPGTRLTVT.

The CDR3 loop is CASSTGIRQPQHF. CDR3 DNA sequence: TGTGCCAGTAGTACAGGGATTCGGCAGCCCCAGCATTTT. The chain recombines TRBV19 with TRBJ1-5, with D possibly TRBD1 on 5 matching bases. CDR1 LNHDA and CDR2 SQIVND come from the germline V gene (reference sequence). V lost 4 bases and J 7 bases, leaving 11 bases between the germline ends. This CDR3 contains 13 residues.

The V and J genes are TRBV20-1 and TRBJ2-5; D remains unclear. The CDR3 extends over 14 amino acids. In germline, CDR1 is DFQATT, CDR2 SNEGSKA (reference sequence). Trimming took off 6 bases at V and 2 bases at J, with 16 bases between the two ends. CDR3 in amino acids: CSALNSDGQETQYF. The CDR3 DNA follows: TGCAGTGCCCTCAACTCCGACGGACAAGAGACCCAGTACTTC.

The chain combines TRBV30 with TRBJ1-4, with a weak D call TRBD1 (6 bases). V lost 1 base, J lost 8 bases, and 17 bases lay in between. CDR1 and CDR2 (germline): GTSNPN, SVGIG (reference sequence). The CDR3 length is 15 residues. As DNA, the CDR3 is TGTGCCTGGAGTGGAGAGGGGGGTAGGGGGGAAAAACTGTTTTTT. It specifies CAWSGEGGRGEKLFF.

This clonotype came up once. This sequence joins TRBV9 and TRBJ2-1; D is ambiguous. The CDR3 consists of 15 residues. Looked up from germline, CDR1 is SGDLS and CDR2 is YYNGEE. V was trimmed by 2 bases and J by 6 bases, leaving 15 bases between them. The DNA for the CDR3 is TGTGCCAGCAGCGTCGGCCACTTTTTATCCAATGAGCAGTTCTTC. It encodes CASSVGHFLSNEQFF.

The chain couples TRBV5-1 to TRBJ1-3; tentatively, D is TRBD1 (6 bases). V was clipped by 4 bases and J by 0 bases, with 17 bases between them. There are 17 residues in the CDR3. Germline assignment: CDR1 SGHRS and CDR2 YFSETQ. CDR3 residues: CASSIARGTLSGNTIYF. The CDR3, as DNA: TGCGCCAGCAGCATTGCCAGGGGAACCCTCTCTGGAAACACCATATATTTT. Complete variable domain (other parts from reference TRBV5-1 and TRBJ1-3): KAGVTQTPRYLIKTRGQQVTLSCSPISGHRSVSWYQQTPGQGLQFLFEYFSETQRNKGNFPGRFSGRQFSNSRSEMNVSTLELGDSALYLCASSIARGTLSGNTIYFGEGSWLTVV.

The rearrangement uses TRBV6-2 or TRBV6-3 and TRBJ2-7, with TRBD2 matching 11 bases. After removal of 3 bases from V and 3 bases from J, the junction contained 7 bases not matched to a gene. Germline V gene sequence: CDR1 MNHEY, CDR2 SVGEGT. The CDR3 consists of 16 residues. CDR3 loop: CASSYPGTSGSYEQYF. As DNA, the CDR3 is TGTGCCAGCAGTTATCCCGGGACTAGCGGAAGCTACGAGCAGTACTTC.

This clonotype was found once. This chain joins TRBV5-4 and TRBJ2-1, with 10 bases matching TRBD2. The ends lost 4 bases at V and 1 base at J; junction bases unmatched: 5. This CDR3 contains 16 residues. CDR1 and CDR2 from the germline V gene are SGHNT and YYREEE (reference sequence). CDR3 sequence (DNA): TGTGCCAGCAGCGGGATAGCGGGAGGTTCCTACAATGAGCAGTTCTTC. It is translated as CASSGIAGGSYNEQFF.

This rearrangement joins TRBV4-1 to TRBJ2-7; D possibly corresponds to TRBD2 (6 bases). Germline V gene data show CDR1 as MGHRA and CDR2 as YSYEKL. V was trimmed by 0 bases and J by 2 bases, leaving 17 bases between them. This CDR3 comprises 17 residues. The CDR3 spells CASSQEPPLASTYEQYF. The CDR3 DNA sequence: TGCGCCAGCAGCCAAGAGCCTCCGCTAGCGTCTACCTACGAGCAGTACTTC.

The rearrangement joins TRBV30 to TRBJ2-4; no definite D call. Trimming took 5 bases from V and 0 from J, leaving 5 bases between them. Germline CDR1 and CDR2: GTSNPN and SVGIG (reference sequence). This CDR3 spans 12 amino acids. CDR3 sequence: CAWGLAKNIQYF. CDR3 bases: TGTGCCTGGGGGTTAGCCAAAAACATTCAGTACTTC.

The chain employs TRBV5-4 and TRBJ2-2, with D possibly TRBD2 on 5 matching bases. The V gene's germline CDR1 is SGHNT and CDR2 YYREEE (reference sequence). V lost 1 base to trimming and J lost 6 bases, with 13 bases between them. The CDR3 contains 15 residues. The CDR3 DNA reads as TGTGCCAGCAGCTTGACGGCCGCGGGTGCCGGGGAGCTGTTTTTT. It is translated as CASSLTAAGAGELFF.

The chain uses TRBV18 and TRBJ1-4; D perhaps matches TRBD1 (5 bases). The ends were cut back, 2 bases at V and 5 bases at J, with 12 bases in the middle. Germline V lookup: CDR1 KGHSH, CDR2 LQKENI. The CDR3 runs to 15 residues. The CDR3: CASSPYGATNEKLFF. The CDR3 DNA reads TGTGCCAGCTCACCATACGGGGCGACGAATGAAAAACTGTTTTTT.

The rearrangement uses TRBV5-1 and TRBJ1-2; D gene ambiguous. The ends were cut back, 4 bases at V and 4 bases at J, with 14 bases in the middle. Germline V CDR1 and CDR2: SGHRS, YFSETQ. This CDR3 contains 14 residues. The CDR3 bases are TGCGCCAGCAGCCCGGGTCTACTCGCCTATGGCTACACCTTC. It translates to CASSPGLLAYGYTF.

This clonotype was observed once. The V and J genes are TRBV29-1 and TRBJ2-7; 15 bases map to TRBD2. Germline V CDR1 and CDR2: SQVTM, ANQGSEA. The length of the CDR3 is 13 residues. V trimming: 4 bases; J trimming: 7 bases; junction bases outside the gene matches: 2. CDR3 protein: CSVAGLAGGEQYF. CDR3 DNA sequence: TGCAGCGTTGCTGGACTAGCGGGAGGGGAGCAGTACTTC.

The genes are TRBV9 and TRBJ1-3; no definite D call. Trimming stripped 0 bases from V and 5 bases from J, with 12 bases between. Germline CDR1 SGDLS, CDR2 YYNGEE. The CDR3 loop spans 15 amino acids. The CDR3 here is CASSVEVTARNTIYF. CDR3 coding DNA: TGTGCCAGCAGCGTAGAAGTCACTGCGAGAAACACCATATATTTT.

The chain employs TRBV30 and TRBJ1-5; TRBD1 is a possible D gene (5 bases). V lost 5 bases, J lost 3 bases, and 8 bases lay in between. The CDR3 totals 12 residues. Germline V lookup: CDR1 GTSNPN, CDR2 SVGIG (reference sequence). The CDR3 spells CAWGGSNQPQHF. CDR3 DNA: TGTGCCTGGGGGGGATCCAATCAGCCCCAGCATTTT.

The chain employs TRBV7-2 and TRBJ2-7; D perhaps matches TRBD1 (6 bases). Germline V gene data show CDR1 as SGHTA and CDR2 as FQGNSA. Trimming cost V 1 base and J 5 bases, with 12 bases left between them. The CDR3 totals 14 residues. CDR3 region: CASSLGQGFNEQYF. The CDR3 nucleotides are TGTGCCAGCAGCTTAGGGCAGGGGTTCAACGAGCAGTACTTC.

The chain combines TRBV4-2 with TRBJ1-6; D remains unclear. The ends were cut back, 0 bases at V and 5 bases at J, with 11 bases in the middle. The CDR3 loop spans 16 amino acids. Germline CDR1 and CDR2: LGHNA and YNFKEQ. DNA for the CDR3: TGTGCCAGCAGCCAAGATATCGCGGAGAATAATTCACCCCTCCACTTT. Its translation is CASSQDIAENNSPLHF.

V usage is TRBV19 and J usage is TRBJ1-2, with 7 nucleotides matching TRBD1. This CDR3 is 14 amino acids long. Germline-derived CDR1 and CDR2 are LNHDA and SQIVND (reference sequence). V was clipped by 5 bases and J by 4 bases; unmatched bases: 7. CDR3 bases: TGTGCCAGTAGTCCCGGGACAGATGTCTATGGCTACACCTTC. This gives the protein CASSPGTDVYGYTF. The full variable domain, completed using reference TRBV19 and TRBJ1-2, is DGGITQSPKYLFRKEGQNVTLSCEQNLNHDAMYWYRQDPGQGLRLIYYSQIVNDFQKGDIAEGYSVSREKKESFPLTVTSAQKNPTAFYLCASSPGTDVYGYTFGSGTRLTVV.

V and J are TRBV19 and TRBJ1-5; weak D call: TRBD1 (5 bases). V shed 5 bases and J shed 2 bases, with 19 bases lying between them. The germline CDR1 and CDR2 sequences are LNHDA and SQIVND (reference sequence). CDR3 length equals 17 residues. For the CDR3, the DNA is TGTGCCAGTAGTCCCGAGATCTCTTCGGGGGGCAATCAGCCCCAGCATTTT. This sequence encodes CASSPEISSGGNQPQHF.

V usage is TRBV19 and J usage is TRBJ2-7; D unclear. This CDR3 is 16 amino acids long. Deletions cut 4 bases from V and 5 bases from J, with 21 bases between. CDR1 is LNHDA, CDR2 SQIVND, per germline (reference sequence). The chain's CDR3 is CASSRAVSPPINEQYF. Written as DNA, the CDR3 is TGTGCCAGTAGTAGGGCAGTGAGTCCGCCGATTAACGAGCAGTACTTC.

This chain connects TRBV2 to TRBJ1-3; D perhaps matches TRBD1 (5 bases). V lost 4 bases to trimming and J lost 1 base, with 11 bases between them. CDR1 is SNHLY and CDR2 is FYNNEI in the germline V gene. This CDR3 has 15 amino acids. DNA of the CDR3: TGTGCCAGCAGTGCGGGACGGCGATCTGGAAACACCATATATTTT. Translation: CASSAGRRSGNTIYF.

The genes are TRBV24-1 and TRBJ2-5; D remains unclear. Trimming removed 4 bases from V and 5 bases from J, with 13 bases in between. This CDR3 contains 14 residues. Looked up from germline, CDR1 is KGHDR and CDR2 is SFDVKD. The CDR3 here is CATSEPGPFETQYF. CDR3 bases: TGTGCCACCAGTGAACCCGGACCTTTCGAGACCCAGTACTTC.

This chain uses TRBV9 with TRBJ1-2, with D unclear. Trimming left V 0 bases short and J 8 bases short, with 17 bases between. This CDR3 comprises 15 residues. Germline values: CDR1 SGDLS, CDR2 YYNGEE. This CDR3 is CASSVEGRTPTGYTF. CDR3 in DNA: TGTGCCAGCAGCGTAGAGGGCCGGACCCCTACGGGCTACACCTTC.

V and J are TRBV19 and TRBJ1-3, with unresolved D. The CDR3 length is 14 residues. Trimming left V 4 bases short and J 0 bases short, with 7 bases between. The germline V gene has CDR1 LNHDA and CDR2 SQIVND (reference sequence). This chain's CDR3 is CASSRASSGNTIYF. The CDR3 nucleotides read TGTGCCAGTAGTAGAGCGAGCTCTGGAAACACCATATATTTT.

The V and J genes are TRBV12-3 or TRBV12-4 and TRBJ2-1; D unresolved. The CDR3 has 12 amino acids. The germline V and J ends were trimmed by 4 bases and 5 bases, with 6 bases remaining between them. DNA for the CDR3: TGTGCCAGCAGTTCGGCCGACAATGAGCAGTTCTTC. Encoded protein: CASSSADNEQFF.

The J gene is TRBJ1-1, the V gene TRBV25-1; 9 positions agree with TRBD1. The CDR3 is 15 residues long. V lost 4 bases to trimming and J lost 1 base; unmatched junction nucleotides: 4. From germline, CDR1 is MGHDK and CDR2 SYGVNS. The chain's CDR3 is CASSGWTGANTEAFF. For the CDR3, the DNA is TGTGCCAGCAGTGGGTGGACAGGGGCGAACACTGAAGCTTTCTTT.

The rearrangement uses TRBV7-9 and TRBJ2-1; 8 positions agree with TRBD2. Germline values: CDR1 SEHNR, CDR2 FQNEAQ (reference sequence). V was clipped by 6 bases and J by 4 bases; unmatched bases: 11. The CDR3 length is 16 residues. The DNA for the CDR3 is TGTGCCAGCAGACCTACCGGGGCTAGCGGGTACAATGAGCAGTTCTTC. Translating it yields CASRPTGASGYNEQFF.

V gene TRBV18 combines with J gene TRBJ2-7, with D perhaps matching TRBD2 (6 bases). V lost 6 bases and J lost 1, with 13 bases in between. The CDR3 totals 14 residues. Germline values: CDR1 KGHSH, CDR2 LQKENI. CDR3 coding DNA: TGTGCCAGCTCCTTAGGAGGGCCTTCCTACGAGCAGTACTTC. Protein: CASSLGGPSYEQYF.